This entry features one T cell receptor beta chain sequence. This specimen belongs to a study of T cell changes during pregnancy in multiple sclerosis. Trimming took off 1 base at V and 3 bases at J, with 9 bases between the two ends. Germline V gene sequence: CDR1 SGHAT, CDR2 FQNNGV. The CDR3 has 14 residues. This table comes from immunoSEQ multiplex PCR, and its TCRdb copy is limited to in-frame clones, with some not included. This repertoire shows 35,000 to 45,000 clones, about 85% found once; its top ten account for 0.75% to 1%. This sequence joins TRBV11-2 and TRBJ1-2, with TRBD1 as a possible D gene (5 bases). This receptor was obtained from a female donor with multiple sclerosis, enrolled in a pregnancy study. This specimen was CD4+ T cells from peripheral blood mononuclear cells, taken after pregnancy. The CDR3 reads CASSLVRGYYGYTF. The DNA for the CDR3 is TGTGCCAGCAGCTTAGTTCGGGGGTACTATGGCTACACCTTC.